A selection of T cell receptor beta chains follows, all from one sample in a study of T cell responses to AZD1222 COVID-19 vaccine. TCRdb keeps only in-frame clones here, not all; method: immunoSEQ multiplex PCR. The sample has about 140,000 clones, approximately 92% seen once. The starting material was peripheral blood, obtained 28 days after the second AZD1222 dose. Receptors were obtained from an adult who received the AZD1222 COVID-19 vaccine. Each CDR3 is given with its conserved first and last residue. The order of the fields is CDR3 protein, CDR3 DNA, clone size, V gene, J gene, D gene. The D gene is left open where the match is weak. For some rows the clone size is stated as once, few or many, or as a class when expanded; others skip it.

CASGGAYEQYF	TGTGCCAGCGGGGGTGCCTACGAGCAGTACTTC	-	TRBV9	TRBJ2-7	-
CASSQVPGIGTEAFF	TGTGCCAGCAGCCAAGTACCGGGGATAGGGACTGAAGCTTTCTTT	-	TRBV3-1/TRBV3-2	TRBJ1-1	-
CASSDPFGGPETQYF	TGTGCCAGCAGTGACCCTTTTGGGGGTCCGGAGACCCAGTACTTC	-	TRBV6-1	TRBJ2-5	-
CASSLRVTEAFF	TGTGCCAGCAGTTTAAGGGTTACTGAAGCTTTCTTT	-	TRBV28	TRBJ1-1	-
CASELGGSYGTGELFF	TGTGCCAGCGAACTGGGAGGGAGTTATGGCACCGGGGAGCTGTTTTTT	-	TRBV11-3	TRBJ2-2	TRBD2
CATSGAGSYNEQFF	TGTGCCACCAGTGGAGCAGGCTCCTACAATGAGCAGTTCTTC	once	TRBV24-1	TRBJ2-1	-
CASSPAVGETEAFF	TGTGCCAGCTCACCGGCAGTAGGGGAAACTGAAGCTTTCTTT	-	TRBV18	TRBJ1-1	-
CASSPSNQPQHF	TGTGCCAGCAGCCCCTCCAATCAGCCCCAGCATTTT	-	TRBV7-9	TRBJ1-5	-
CASSLRGEVNEQFF	TGTGCCAGCAGCTTACGGGGAGAGGTCAATGAGCAGTTCTTC	-	TRBV11-1	TRBJ2-1	-
CASTPPGRSEAFF	TGTGCCAGCACCCCGCCGGGGCGGTCCGAAGCTTTCTTT	-	TRBV12-3/TRBV12-4	TRBJ1-1	-
CASSPRGRSSGNTIYF	TGTGCCAGCAGCCCCCGCGGTAGGAGCTCTGGAAACACCATATATTTT	-	TRBV7-9	TRBJ1-3	-
CASSLRSGPDTQYF	TGTGCCAGCAGCTTGCGTAGCGGACCAGATACGCAGTATTTT	-	TRBV5-8	TRBJ2-3	-
CASSLGQGADTGELFF	TGTGCCAGCTCCCTTGGACAGGGGGCCGACACCGGGGAGCTGTTTTTT	-	TRBV18	TRBJ2-2	TRBD1
CATSRDRGASYEQYF	TGTGCCACCAGCAGAGATAGGGGTGCTTCCTACGAGCAGTACTTC	-	TRBV15	TRBJ2-7	-
CASSLQVTGQGSYTF	TGTGCCAGCTCACTCCAGGTTACCGGACAGGGAAGCTACACCTTC	once	TRBV18	TRBJ1-2	TRBD1
CASSLVQGMGSYEQFF	TGTGCCAGCAGCTTAGTTCAGGGCATGGGGAGTTACGAGCAGTTCTTC	-	TRBV7-9	TRBJ2-1	-
CASSPSSSQTGNTIYF	TGTGCCAGCTCACCATCCAGTTCACAGACTGGAAACACCATATATTTT	-	TRBV18	TRBJ1-3	-
CASSRTSGSFEAYF	TGTGCCAGCAGCCGGACTAGCGGGAGTTTCGAAGCGTACTTC	-	TRBV7-2	TRBJ2-7	TRBD2
CASSLGMSSYNEQFF	TGTGCCAGCAGCTTAGGGATGAGCTCCTACAATGAGCAGTTCTTC	-	TRBV11-2	TRBJ2-1	-
CASSATPLHF	TGTGCCAGCAGCGCGACACCCCTCCACTTT	few	TRBV7-3	TRBJ1-6	-
CASSNPPGDTQYF	TGCGCCAGCAGCAACCCCCCCGGAGATACGCAGTATTTT	-	TRBV4-3	TRBJ2-3	-
CASSFRTGYTF	TGTGCCAGCAGCTTCCGCACCGGCTACACCTTC	-	TRBV11-2	TRBJ1-2	-
CASRLGRPEGEQYF	TGTGCCAGCAGGCTTGGGCGCCCGGAGGGCGAGCAGTACTTC	-	TRBV2	TRBJ2-7	-
CASSLEGGGYNEQFF	TGTGCCAGCAGCTTAGAGGGAGGGGGTTACAATGAGCAGTTCTTC	-	TRBV13	TRBJ2-1	-
CASSELADTQYF	TGTGCCAGCAGTGAGTTAGCAGATACGCAGTATTTT	-	TRBV2	TRBJ2-3	-
CASTPTGQYNSPLHF	TGCGCCAGCACCCCTACAGGGCAGTATAATTCACCCCTCCACTTT	-	TRBV4-1	TRBJ1-6	-
CASSQENQGKAFF	TGTGCCAGCAGCCAAGAGAACCAGGGGAAAGCTTTCTTT	-	TRBV4-2	TRBJ1-1	-
CASSIFGATQNSPLHF	TGTGCCAGTAGTATATTTGGCGCGACCCAGAATTCACCCCTCCACTTT	few	TRBV19	TRBJ1-6	-